This T cell receptor (beta chain) comes out of a study of identical twins. TCRdb reanalysed the 5' RACE reads using MiXCR and keeps one entry per CDR3 protein. The repertoire consists of 200,000 to 250,000 distinct CDR3 sequences, with about 10% occurring once and the leading ten covering about a tenth. This clonotype appeared many times. What it recognizes is unknown. Study observations and caveats: Fewer insertions marked abundant cord blood beta clonotypes; young adult naive trended weakly, memory not at all. Models predicted less out-of-frame TCR alpha sharing in monozygotic twins than was found.

The germline V and J ends were trimmed by 5 bases and 8 bases, with 15 bases remaining between them. This CDR3 contains 13 residues. The V gene's germline CDR1 is SEHNR and CDR2 FQNEAQ (reference sequence). V gene TRBV7-9 combines with J gene TRBJ1-2; D perhaps matches TRBD1 (5 bases). The specimen was memory T cells sorted from blood. This TCR was recovered from a man in his fifties in good health. CDR3 sequence (DNA): TGTGCCAGCAGCCCGACCAGGGAACGCGGCTACACCTTC. Protein sequence: CASSPTRERGYTF.